Listed below are T cell receptor beta chains from one sample, sequenced in a study of T cell responses to AZD1222 COVID-19 vaccine. Profiling relied on immunoSEQ multiplex PCR, and the TCRdb table lists in-frame clones only, not all of them. Of some 70,000 clones listed, 75% to 85% are singletons. Source: peripheral blood, taken on day 0 of AZD1222 vaccination. The receptors originated from an adult in good health. Each CDR3 is given with its conserved first and last residue. D genes are given only for firm matches. Not all rows give a size; the values are once, few, many and, for expanded clones, a class.

v_call	clone_size	d_call	j_call	cdr3_aa	cdr3_nt
TRBV5-6	-	-	TRBJ2-2	CASSLTQQGRSGELFF	TGTGCCAGCAGCTTGACCCAACAGGGGAGGAGCGGGGAGCTGTTTTTT
TRBV27	-	-	TRBJ2-3	CASSLTASRTADTQYF	TGTGCCAGCAGTTTAACGGCTAGCCGCACGGCAGATACGCAGTATTTT
TRBV5-6	-	TRBD1	TRBJ1-4	CASSFGTGPEKLFF	TGTGCCAGCAGCTTCGGGACAGGGCCTGAAAAACTGTTTTTT
TRBV19	-	-	TRBJ2-2	CASSSLGAGDTGELFF	TGTGCCAGTAGTAGCCTCGGAGCGGGTGACACCGGGGAGCTGTTTTTT
TRBV2	-	-	TRBJ1-3	CASSERGNTIYF	TGTGCCAGCAGTGAGCGGGGGAACACCATATATTTT
TRBV29-1	-	TRBD2	TRBJ2-5	CSAGGGIQETQYF	TGCAGCGCGGGCGGGGGGATCCAAGAGACCCAGTACTTC
TRBV5-4	once	-	TRBJ1-2	CASSLKGDYGYTF	TGTGCCAGCAGCTTAAAGGGAGACTATGGCTACACCTTC
TRBV7-9	-	-	TRBJ1-2	CASSLGQLWDYTF	TGTGCCAGCAGCTTAGGTCAGCTTTGGGACTACACCTTC
TRBV4-2	-	-	TRBJ2-7	CASSQGGRGSYEQYF	TGTGCCAGCAGCCAAGGGGGTCGGGGGTCCTACGAGCAGTACTTC
TRBV6-5	-	-	TRBJ2-5	CASRAPGLRGTQYF	TGTGCCAGCAGGGCCCCGGGACTTCGTGGGACCCAGTACTTC
TRBV4-1	-	TRBD2	TRBJ2-5	CASSQGLAQETQYF	TGCGCCAGCAGCCAAGGACTAGCCCAAGAGACCCAGTACTTC
TRBV18	-	TRBD1	TRBJ2-7	CASSPSAGTGLYEQYF	TGTGCCAGCTCACCGTCAGCAGGGACAGGGCTCTACGAGCAGTACTTC
TRBV5-6	-	-	TRBJ1-5	CASSLNGNQPQHF	TGTGCCAGCAGCTTAAACGGGAATCAGCCCCAGCATTTT
TRBV27	-	-	TRBJ2-2	CASRTQTSTGELFF	TGTGCCAGCCGTACCCAAACGAGCACCGGGGAGCTGTTTTTT
TRBV2	once	TRBD1	TRBJ1-4	CASRPAGQVAKLFF	TGTGCCAGCAGGCCCGCGGGACAGGTTGCAAAACTGTTTTTT
TRBV7-2	-	-	TRBJ1-5	CASSFGQSNQPQHF	TGTGCCAGCAGCTTCGGACAAAGCAATCAGCCCCAGCATTTT
TRBV6-5	-	-	TRBJ1-1	CASSRRKNTEAFF	TGTGCCAGCTCGCGAAGGAAGAACACTGAAGCTTTCTTT
TRBV4-1	-	-	TRBJ1-3	CASSYVGSGNTIYF	TGCGCCAGCAGTTACGTTGGATCTGGAAACACCATATATTTT
TRBV18	-	TRBD1	TRBJ1-3	CASSPKGQGSAGNTIYF	TGTGCCAGCTCACCTAAGGGACAGGGATCAGCTGGAAACACCATATATTTT
TRBV5-4	-	-	TRBJ1-1	CASSLEADTEAFF	TGTGCCAGCAGCTTGGAGGCCGACACTGAAGCTTTCTTT
TRBV7-4	few	-	TRBJ2-4	CASTSPGGAEFKVTKNIQYF	TGTGCCAGCACCTCTCCGGGGGGCGCCGAGTTTAAAGTGACCAAAAACATTCAGTACTTC
TRBV4-1	-	-	TRBJ2-2	CASSPAGTKNTGELFF	TGCGCCAGCAGCCCAGCCGGGACAAAGAACACCGGGGAGCTGTTTTTT
TRBV11-2	-	-	TRBJ1-6	CASSLDPQDTSPLHF	TGTGCCAGCAGCTTAGACCCTCAGGACACCTCACCCCTCCACTTT
TRBV27	once	TRBD1	TRBJ1-2	CASSPTGQGRDGYTF	TGTGCCAGCAGTCCCACCGGACAGGGTAGGGATGGCTACACCTTC
TRBV2	-	-	TRBJ2-3	CASTDRYTDTQYF	TGTGCCAGCACGGACCGTTACACAGATACGCAGTATTTT
TRBV9	-	-	TRBJ1-3	CASSAPRGDLGNTIYF	TGTGCCAGCAGCGCGCCCCGCGGTGACCTCGGAAACACCATATATTTT
TRBV12-3/TRBV12-4	-	-	TRBJ2-1	CASSYRVWEQFF	TGTGCCAGCAGTTACAGGGTTTGGGAGCAGTTCTTC
TRBV10-2	-	-	TRBJ2-7	CASSESVSSYEQYF	TGCGCCAGCAGTGAGTCGGTCAGCTCCTACGAGCAGTACTTC
TRBV5-1	once	TRBD1	TRBJ1-2	CASSQTTGTGNYGYTF	TGCGCCAGCAGCCAAACAACCGGGACAGGGAACTATGGCTACACCTTC
TRBV29-1	few	TRBD1	TRBJ1-2	CSVETGTGGINGYTF	TGCAGCGTTGAAACCGGGACAGGGGGTATCAATGGCTACACCTTC
TRBV9	once	-	TRBJ2-1	CASSVVAGEPGVGEQFF	TGTGCCAGCAGCGTAGTGGCAGGGGAGCCAGGTGTCGGTGAGCAGTTCTTC
TRBV12-3/TRBV12-4	-	TRBD1	TRBJ1-5	CASVGTGSQPQHF	TGTGCCAGCGTCGGGACAGGGTCTCAGCCCCAGCATTTT
TRBV5-5	-	-	TRBJ1-1	CASSLQDTEAFF	TGTGCCAGCAGCTTGCAGGACACTGAAGCTTTCTTT
TRBV10-1	-	-	TRBJ1-1	CASTRIGRENTEAFF	TGCGCCAGCACCAGAATCGGCAGGGAGAACACTGAAGCTTTCTTT
TRBV7-2	-	TRBD1	TRBJ2-2	CASSADRAYTGELFF	TGTGCCAGCAGCGCGGACAGGGCCTACACCGGGGAGCTGTTTTTT
TRBV25-1	once	TRBD1	TRBJ2-2	CASSERQGVRTGELFF	TGTGCCAGCAGTGAAAGACAGGGGGTGCGCACCGGGGAGCTGTTTTTT
TRBV5-1	few	TRBD2	TRBJ2-1	CASSLGASGGWGNEQFF	TGCGCCAGCAGCTTGGGAGCTAGCGGGGGATGGGGCAATGAGCAGTTCTTC
TRBV5-1	-	-	TRBJ1-1	CASSPTGSRPTNTEAFF	TGCGCCAGCAGCCCCACCGGGTCCCGTCCCACGAACACTGAAGCTTTCTTT
TRBV9	-	-	TRBJ2-7	CASSGTGTLAYEQYF	TGTGCCAGCAGCGGAACCGGGACTCTCGCCTACGAGCAGTACTTC
TRBV20-1	-	-	TRBJ2-2	CSASLHDTGELFF	TGCAGTGCTAGTCTTCACGACACCGGGGAGCTGTTTTTT
TRBV5-1	-	-	TRBJ1-4	CASRGGGQNEKLFF	TGCGCCAGCAGAGGGGGGGGGCAAAATGAAAAACTGTTTTTT
TRBV30	-	-	TRBJ1-2	CAYKGLQANGYTF	TGTGCCTACAAGGGACTCCAGGCAAATGGCTACACCTTC
TRBV7-9	medium-sized	-	TRBJ2-7	CASSLDLTINEQYF	TGTGCCAGCAGCTTGGATCTGACTATCAACGAGCAGTACTTC
TRBV21-1	-	-	TRBJ1-4	CASSKGAGYLALKKLFF	TGTGCCAGCAGCAAGGGTGCAGGGTACTTGGCCTTGAAAAAACTGTTTTTT
TRBV7-8	-	-	TRBJ1-3	CASNPGLPGGSGNTIYF	TGTGCCAGCAACCCCGGACTCCCTGGGGGCTCTGGAAACACCATATATTTT
TRBV2	-	-	TRBJ2-5	CASSEIQGPQETQYF	TGTGCCAGCAGCGAAATACAGGGCCCCCAAGAGACCCAGTACTTC
TRBV6-6	-	-	TRBJ1-5	CASSYSWDQPQHF	TGTGCCAGCAGTTACTCCTGGGATCAGCCCCAGCATTTT
TRBV5-1	-	TRBD1	TRBJ2-2	CASSLGVLTGDTGELFF	TGCGCCAGCAGCTTGGGAGTTTTGACAGGGGATACCGGGGAGCTGTTTTTT
TRBV21-1	-	-	TRBJ1-3	CASSPRADSGNTIYF	TGTGCCAGCAGCCCCCGGGCCGACTCTGGAAACACCATATATTTT
TRBV29-1	-	TRBD1	TRBJ1-1	CSATGTGDTEAFF	TGCAGCGCCACCGGGACAGGGGATACTGAAGCTTTCTTT
TRBV18	-	TRBD2	TRBJ2-1	CASSLAGEGYNEQFF	TGTGCCAGCTCCTTAGCGGGGGAGGGCTACAATGAGCAGTTCTTC
TRBV2	-	-	TRBJ1-2	CASSEALGGQVYGYTF	TGTGCCAGCAGTGAAGCGCTAGGGGGGCAGGTCTATGGCTACACCTTC
TRBV5-5	-	-	TRBJ1-2	CASSLRGSYGYTF	TGTGCCAGCAGCTTACGGGGATCATACGGCTACACCTTC
TRBV7-9	-	-	TRBJ1-5	CASSLVGVTNQPQHF	TGTGCCAGCAGCTTAGTAGGGGTAACAAATCAGCCCCAGCATTTT
TRBV11-3	few	-	TRBJ2-3	CASSLSGDTQYF	TGTGCCAGCAGCTTATCGGGGGATACGCAGTATTTT
TRBV2	-	-	TRBJ2-1	CASSDVQYNEQFF	TGTGCCAGCAGTGACGTCCAATACAATGAGCAGTTCTTC